A selection of T cell receptor beta chains follows, all from one sample in a study of T cells in Graves' hyperthyroidism and ophthalmopathy. Each CDR3 protein is one row after TCRdb ran MiXCR on the multiplex PCR reads. The data show some 560,000 distinct CDR3 sequences, with 15% to 19% seen just once and approximately 7% held by the top ten. Material: blood. These receptors originate from a woman aged 25 to 39 with Graves' hyperthyroidism. Each CDR3 is given without its conserved first and last residue.

j_call v_call cdr3_aa
TRBJ1-4 TRBV7-2 ASSPSSTDEKLF
TRBJ1-5 TRBV20-1 ARGAGGNQPQH
TRBJ2-6 TRBV6-1 ASTPTLAGANVLT
TRBJ1-2 TRBV18 ASSPNRDANYGYT
TRBJ2-3 TRBV29-1 SVMGQGLDTQY
TRBJ2-1 TRBV11-3 ASSSSTSGSGEQF
TRBJ2-5 TRBV20-1 SARVSTGGETQY
TRBJ2-1 TRBV5-1 ASSLVQDHEQF
TRBJ2-2 TRBV7-2 ASPTGLAGSRELF
TRBJ2-5 TRBV5-1 ASSLIGLAGQETQY
TRBJ2-7 TRBV18 ASSPRVTGTEVYEQY
TRBJ1-5 TRBV4-1 ASSQDSRGGQPQH
TRBJ1-5 TRBV4-1 ASSQDHPREIVNQPQH
TRBJ2-3 TRBV6-5 ASSSSGASGSPAGTDTQY
TRBJ2-1 TRBV3-1 ASSQDWASGRGANEQF
TRBJ2-1 TRBV4-3 ASSQESTSGLNNEQF
TRBJ2-3 TRBV30 AWSQLGIGTDTQY
TRBJ1-5 TRBV20-1 SASVGHGDQPQH
TRBJ2-7 TRBV27 ASSARKQGVDEQY
TRBJ2-2 TRBV10-2 ASRRLEKANTGELF
TRBJ1-6 TRBV27 ASRDGSPLH
TRBJ1-1 TRBV9 ASSVSGMDGTEAF
TRBJ2-6 TRBV2 ASSGGGIVLT
TRBJ1-1 TRBV15 ATSRDGAFNTEAF
TRBJ2-7 TRBV6-1 ASRLAGVFVQY
TRBJ2-1 TRBV5-1 ASSSDRGRANNEQF
TRBJ1-1 TRBV2 ASSGQMMNTEAF
TRBJ1-2 TRBV20-1 SASREAYGYT
TRBJ1-2 TRBV12-3/TRBV12-4 ASSLARTASIYGYT
TRBJ1-5 TRBV19 ASSVGANQPQH
TRBJ2-2 TRBV12-3/TRBV12-4 ASSFQSWNTGELF
TRBJ2-1 TRBV20-1 STERDRPSYNEQF
TRBJ1-1 TRBV7-9 AGSFETQAF
TRBJ1-3 TRBV6-1 ASRSRASGNTIY
TRBJ2-5 TRBV7-3 ASSLGQGPQETQY
TRBJ2-2 TRBV24-1 ATSARGGAIGELF
TRBJ2-5 TRBV20-1 SAIDGSGRETQY
TRBJ1-4 TRBV28 ASSRPGGSNEKLF
TRBJ1-3 TRBV7-2 ASSLVNLNSGNTIY
TRBJ1-6 TRBV12-5 ASGLSTGSSYNSPLH
TRBJ2-1 TRBV6-1 ASSPGGTGNNEQF
TRBJ1-4 TRBV28 ASSLATEGWKKLF
TRBJ2-5 TRBV4-1 ASSHFGDPQETQY
TRBJ2-2 TRBV7-7 ATKHANTGELF
TRBJ1-1 TRBV5-5 ASSFRRVGQNTEAF
TRBJ2-2 TRBV10-1 ASSESGRADTGELF
TRBJ2-7 TRBV7-2 ASSLVAGRYEQY
TRBJ2-2 TRBV5-1 ASSRQGWDTGELF
TRBJ1-6 TRBV6-5 ASSYSRERTSPYNSPLH
TRBJ2-7 TRBV2 ASSDTSYEQY
TRBJ1-2 TRBV7-2 ASSLVQGGGYT
TRBJ1-1 TRBV12-3/TRBV12-4 ASSTTGLGTEAF
TRBJ2-3 TRBV3-1 ASSQRGASGSLRRTDTQY
TRBJ2-1 TRBV7-9 ASSFGGGRGDEQF
TRBJ1-4 TRBV4-2 ASSQDNRGREKLF
TRBJ2-1 TRBV15 ATSLWTGRNNEQF
TRBJ1-5 TRBV6-1 ASSESRTGGGNQPQH
TRBJ2-7 TRBV27 ASRYGTGGSYEQY